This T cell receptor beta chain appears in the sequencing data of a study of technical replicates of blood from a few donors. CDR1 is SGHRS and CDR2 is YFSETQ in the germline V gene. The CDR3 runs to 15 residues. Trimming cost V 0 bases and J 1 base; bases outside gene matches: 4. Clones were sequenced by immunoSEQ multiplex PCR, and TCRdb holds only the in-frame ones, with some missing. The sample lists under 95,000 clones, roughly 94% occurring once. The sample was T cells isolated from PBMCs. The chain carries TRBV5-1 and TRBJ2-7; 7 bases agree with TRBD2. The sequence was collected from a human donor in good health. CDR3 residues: CASSLASGTSYEQYF. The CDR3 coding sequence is TGCGCCAGCAGCTTGGCCAGCGGGACTTCCTACGAGCAGTACTTC.